This T cell receptor (beta chain) emerged from a study of shared clonotypes between healthy human individuals. Overall study context: A couple of women and a few men aged 18 to 49 made up the donors. Each donor contributed plates that comprised three CD4 naive, three CD4 memory, two CD8 naive and one CD8 memory. Findings and limits, study-wide: It was expected that sequencing depth would affect clonotype sharing among donors.

The protocol was immunoSEQ multiplex PCR, while the TCRdb copy is restricted to in-frame clones and leaves out a portion. This sample has some 1.5 million clones, with 95% to 99% found just once. The CDR3 is made up of 14 amino acids. V lost 5 bases and J lost 3; bases outside the gene matches: 6. Germline values: CDR1 SNHLY, CDR2 FYNNEI. With respect to this clone: Antigen: not known.

The gene calls are TRBV2 and TRBJ2-7, with 8 bases matching TRBD2. The source is a man in his thirties or forties in good health. The sample comprised naive CD4+ T cells sorted from blood. Subset denoted: CD45RA+ positively selected. In nucleotides, the CDR3 is TGTGCCAGCAGTTACTCCGCGGGAGGCTACGAGCAGTACTTC. This translates into CASSYSAGGYEQYF.